This T cell receptor beta chain comes out of a study of early T cells in non-severe SARS-CoV-2 infection. Study in general: The study sequenced bulk RNA from unsorted whole blood, with chains unpaired.

With 5 bases clipped from V and 4 bases from J, the junction kept 11 bases outside the gene matches. This CDR3 contains 17 residues. CDR1 SGHVS and CDR2 FQNEAQ come from the germline V gene. From the 5' RACE reads, TCRdb called clonotypes with MiXCR, one entry per CDR3 protein. The sample lists about 64,000 distinct CDR3 sequences; about 11% were seen once. This clonotype was counted between two and nine times. Its specificity is unknown. Study-level results: VDJdb matching, biased toward anti-spike CD8 responses, missed private and CD4 specificities.

The clonotype originates from an adult who was a healthcare worker with PCR-confirmed SARS-CoV-2 infection or an uninfected control (not recorded which). The gene calls are TRBV7-8 and TRBJ2-3, with 11 bases fitting TRBD1. The sample was whole blood, taken at baseline. CDR3 in DNA: TGTGCCAGCAGCCAACTAGGACAGGGGGCGCGTCCAGATACGCAGTATTTT. Its translation is CASSQLGQGARPDTQYF.